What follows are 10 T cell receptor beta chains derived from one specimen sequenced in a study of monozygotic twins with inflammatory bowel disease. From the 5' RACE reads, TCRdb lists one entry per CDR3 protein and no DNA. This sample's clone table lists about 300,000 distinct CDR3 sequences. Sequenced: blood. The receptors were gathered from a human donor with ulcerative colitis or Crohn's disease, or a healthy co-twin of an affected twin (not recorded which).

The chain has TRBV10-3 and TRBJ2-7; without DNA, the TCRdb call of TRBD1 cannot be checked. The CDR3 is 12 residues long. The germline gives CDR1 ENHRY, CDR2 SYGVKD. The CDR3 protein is CAIRSGPYEQYF.

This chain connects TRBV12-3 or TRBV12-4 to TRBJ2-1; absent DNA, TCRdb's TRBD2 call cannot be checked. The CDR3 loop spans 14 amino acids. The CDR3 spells CASSDSGGALTQFF.

The chain's CDR3 is CASSLGFSGNGELFF. V is TRBV5-1 and J is TRBJ2-2; TCRdb gives TRBD2 as the D gene, but with no DNA this cannot be confirmed. The CDR3 runs to 15 residues. Germline V gene data show CDR1 as SGHRS and CDR2 as YFSETQ.

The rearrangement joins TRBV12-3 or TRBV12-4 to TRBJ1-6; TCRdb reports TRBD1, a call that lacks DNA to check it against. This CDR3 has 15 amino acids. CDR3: CASSLLSAVRSPLHF.

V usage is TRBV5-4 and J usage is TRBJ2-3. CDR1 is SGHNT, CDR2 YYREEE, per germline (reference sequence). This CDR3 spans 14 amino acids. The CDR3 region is CASSFKRSTDTQYF.

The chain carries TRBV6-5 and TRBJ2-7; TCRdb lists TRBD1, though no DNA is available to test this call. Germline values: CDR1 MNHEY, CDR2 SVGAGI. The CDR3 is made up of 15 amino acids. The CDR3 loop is CASSNQGGASYEQYF.

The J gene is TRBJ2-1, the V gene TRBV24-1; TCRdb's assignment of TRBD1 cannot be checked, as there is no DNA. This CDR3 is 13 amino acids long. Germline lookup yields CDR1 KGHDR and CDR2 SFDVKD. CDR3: CATSDARVGEQFF.

Here the CDR3 reads CASVFPGYEAFF. This sequence joins TRBV6-2 or TRBV6-3 and TRBJ1-1; TCRdb picks TRBD1, but there is no DNA to check that call. The CDR3 is 12 residues long. Germline assignment: CDR1 MNHEY and CDR2 SVGEGT.

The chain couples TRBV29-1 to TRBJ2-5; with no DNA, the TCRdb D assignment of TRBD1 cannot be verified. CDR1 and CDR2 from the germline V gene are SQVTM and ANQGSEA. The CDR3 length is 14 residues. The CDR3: CSVEDWGSKETQYF.

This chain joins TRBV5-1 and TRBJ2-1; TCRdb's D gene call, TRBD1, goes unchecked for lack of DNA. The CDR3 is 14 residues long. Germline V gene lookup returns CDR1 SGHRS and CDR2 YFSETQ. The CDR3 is CASSPSGRRNEQFF.